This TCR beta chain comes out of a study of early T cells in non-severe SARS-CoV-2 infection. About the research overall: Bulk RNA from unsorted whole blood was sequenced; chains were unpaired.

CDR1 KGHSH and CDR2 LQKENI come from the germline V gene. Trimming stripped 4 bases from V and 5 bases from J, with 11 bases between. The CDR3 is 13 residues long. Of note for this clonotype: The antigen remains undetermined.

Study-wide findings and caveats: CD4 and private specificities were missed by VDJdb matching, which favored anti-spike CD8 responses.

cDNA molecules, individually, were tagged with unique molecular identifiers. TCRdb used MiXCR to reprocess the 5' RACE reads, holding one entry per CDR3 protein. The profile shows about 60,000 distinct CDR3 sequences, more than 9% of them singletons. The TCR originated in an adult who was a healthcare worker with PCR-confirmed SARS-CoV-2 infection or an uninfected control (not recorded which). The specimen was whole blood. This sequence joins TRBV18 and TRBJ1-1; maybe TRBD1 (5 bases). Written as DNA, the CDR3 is TGTGCCAGCTCACTAGCGGGGGGAACTGAAGCTTTCTTT. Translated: CASSLAGGTEAFF.